This entry concerns a single T cell receptor (beta chain). Per the germline V gene, CDR1 is SNHLY and CDR2 is FYNNEI. The V end was cut by 6 bases, the J end by 0 bases, with 12 bases between. The CDR3 extends over 14 amino acids. cDNA prepared by RNA extraction and subsequent reverse transcription served as the template for sequencing. Method: immunoSEQ multiplex PCR; TCRdb's copy keeps in-frame clones and lacks some. The sample lists 150,000 to 200,000 clones; around 71% were seen once. These data are taken from a study of CD8+ T cells in alopecia areata. V is TRBV2 and J is TRBJ2-7; D not certain. This receptor was obtained from a human donor with alopecia areata. Sequencing used CD8+ T cells sorted from blood, obtained at week 0. For the CDR3, the DNA is TGTGCCAGCAGGCAACGGAAGAGCTCCTACGAGCAGTACTTC. Translating gives CASRQRKSSYEQYF.